This entry describes one T cell receptor beta chain. Its antigen is as yet unknown. These data belong to a study of shared clonotypes between healthy human individuals. Study as a whole: CD8 memory received one plate per donor, CD8 naive two, CD4 memory three and CD4 naive three.

Clones were read by immunoSEQ multiplex PCR, and TCRdb kept only the in-frame ones, dropping some. Altogether 2,100,000 or so clones are present, 90% to 97% being singletons, with the ten largest covering more than 0.1%. Whole-study results and caveats: Genetic and exposure-history diversity was limited by the small donor number.

V was trimmed by 0 bases and J by 7 bases, leaving 13 bases between them. This CDR3 comprises 15 residues. Per the germline V gene, CDR1 is SGHRS and CDR2 is YFSETQ. This chain links TRBV5-1 with TRBJ1-4; no firm D call. The sequence derives from a man younger than 35 in good health. The sample was naive CD4+ T cells sorted from blood. Subset meaning: CD45RA+ positively selected. CDR3 DNA sequence: TGCGCCAGCAGCTTGGCCTGGGCGGTCGGTGAAAAACTGTTTTTT. It encodes CASSLAWAVGEKLFF.